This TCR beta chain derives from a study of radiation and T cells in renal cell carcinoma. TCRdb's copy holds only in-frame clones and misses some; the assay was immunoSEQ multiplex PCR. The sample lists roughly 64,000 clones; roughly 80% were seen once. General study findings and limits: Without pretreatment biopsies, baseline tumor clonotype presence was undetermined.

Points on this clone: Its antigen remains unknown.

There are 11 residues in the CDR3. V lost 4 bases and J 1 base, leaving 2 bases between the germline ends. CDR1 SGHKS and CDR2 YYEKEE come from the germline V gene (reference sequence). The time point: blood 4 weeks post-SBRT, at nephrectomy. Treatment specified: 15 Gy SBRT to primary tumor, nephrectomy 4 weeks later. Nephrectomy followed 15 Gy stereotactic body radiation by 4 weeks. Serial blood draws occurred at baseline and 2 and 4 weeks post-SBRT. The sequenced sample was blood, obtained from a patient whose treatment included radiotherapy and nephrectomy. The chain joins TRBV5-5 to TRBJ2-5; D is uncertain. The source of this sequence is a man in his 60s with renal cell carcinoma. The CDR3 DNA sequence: TGTGCCAGCAGCCTCCAAGAGACCCAGTACTTC. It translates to CASSLQETQYF.